These 27 T cell receptor beta chains originate from one sample sequenced in a study of T cell clones after liver transplantation. This table comes from immunoSEQ multiplex PCR, and its TCRdb copy is limited to in-frame clones, with some not included. The sample has approximately 100,000 clones; roughly 80% are singletons. This sample comprised CD4+ T cells from blood, obtained roughly 50 months after liver transplant. The receptors shown here come from a human patient who received a liver transplant. These T cells may partly come from the graft donor.

As for this clone: This CDR3 is also generated by other DNA sequences in the sample. CDR3 DNA sequence: TGTGCCAGTAGTACCGACGGGAACTATGGCTACACCTTC. Protein: CASSTDGNYGYTF. This chain connects TRBV19 to TRBJ1-2; no firm D call. Germline CDR1 is LNHDA and CDR2 is SQIVND (reference sequence). The CDR3 has 13 amino acids. V lost 4 bases, J lost 2 bases, and 8 bases lay in between. Variable domain in full (rest from reference TRBV19 and TRBJ1-2): DGGITQSPKYLFRKEGQNVTLSCEQNLNHDAMYWYRQDPGQGLRLIYYSQIVNDFQKGDIAEGYSVSREKKESFPLTVTSAQKNPTAFYLCASSTDGNYGYTFGSGTRLTVV.

The chain recombines TRBV5-6 with TRBJ1-1; TRBD1 agrees at 11 bases. CDR3 length: 16 residues. CDR1 and CDR2 (germline): SGHDT, YYEEEE. V lost 3 bases, J lost 1 base, and 5 bases stayed unmatched. CDR3: CASSSGQGAGNTEAFF. The CDR3 region has the DNA TGTGCCAGCAGCTCTGGACAGGGGGCAGGGAACACTGAAGCTTTCTTT.

The chain employs TRBV2 and TRBJ1-2; 7 bases map to TRBD1. Unmatched junction bases numbered 3, after V lost 4 bases and J lost 4 bases. The CDR3 extends over 13 amino acids. Germline V gives CDR1 SNHLY, CDR2 FYNNEI. CDR3 sequence reads: CASSGDSIYGYTF. Written as DNA, the CDR3 is TGTGCCAGCAGTGGGGACAGTATCTATGGCTACACCTTC. Looking up the rest from reference TRBV2 and TRBJ1-2 gives the full variable domain: EPEVTQTPSHQVTQMGQEVILRCVPISNHLYFYWYRQILGQKVEFLVSFYNNEISEKSEIFDDQFSVERPDGSNFTLKIRSTKLEDSAMYFCASSGDSIYGYTFGSGTRLTVV.

The rearrangement uses TRBV29-1 and TRBJ2-3; a possible D gene is TRBD1 (6 bases). In germline, CDR1 is SQVTM, CDR2 ANQGSEA. V was clipped by 6 bases and J by 3 bases, with 19 bases between them. There are 15 residues in the CDR3. CDR3 in amino acids: CSVQGRGGVTDTQYF. The CDR3 region has the DNA TGCAGCGTCCAGGGACGAGGGGGAGTAACAGATACGCAGTATTTT.

This chain connects TRBV5-4 to TRBJ2-3, with a tentative D call TRBD2 (6 bases). This CDR3 comprises 15 residues. Per the germline V gene, CDR1 is SGHNT and CDR2 is YYREEE (reference sequence). Trimming took 4 bases from V and 4 from J, leaving 16 bases between them. This CDR3 is CASSPTGSRADTQYF. The DNA for the CDR3 is TGTGCCAGCAGCCCGACCGGGAGTAGGGCAGATACGCAGTATTTT.

V gene TRBV5-4 combines with J gene TRBJ2-1; D unclear. Trimming shortened V by 0 bases and J by 5 bases, and 3 bases separated the two germline ends. There are 12 residues in the CDR3. Germline CDR1 and CDR2: SGHNT and YYREEE (reference sequence). DNA for the CDR3: TGTGCCAGCAGCTTGGGACACAATGAGCAGTTCTTC. Amino acid sequence: CASSLGHNEQFF. Combining the CDR3 with reference TRBV5-4 and TRBJ2-1 gives the whole variable domain ETGVTQSPTHLIKTRGQQVTLRCSSQSGHNTVSWYQQALGQGPQFIFQYYREEENGRGNFPPRFSGLQFPNYSSELNVNALELDDSALYLCASSLGHNEQFFGPGTRLTVL.

In this sample, this clone turned up once. Its ends do not fully match the called genes, so a read error is possible. The rearrangement uses TRBV5-1 and TRBJ1-4; D gene uncertain. The CDR3 totals 15 residues. From germline, CDR1 is SGHRS and CDR2 YFSETQ. CDR3 nucleotide sequence: TGCGCCAGCAGATTGGTACAAAATGTGAATGAAAAACTGTTTTTT. Protein sequence: CASRLVQNVNEKLFF.

The rearrangement uses TRBV28 and TRBJ1-1, with a weak D call TRBD1 (5 bases). The CDR3 length is 14 residues. V was pared by 2 bases and J by 7 bases, with 14 bases between. Germline V lookup: CDR1 MDHEN, CDR2 SYDVKM. CDR3 loop: CASSLQGQEFEAFF. The CDR3 DNA reads as TGTGCCAGCAGTTTACAGGGTCAGGAATTTGAAGCTTTCTTT.

J is TRBJ1-5 and V is TRBV9, with D unresolved. CDR1 is SGDLS and CDR2 is YYNGEE in the germline V gene. Trimming took off 0 bases at V and 7 bases at J, with 8 bases between the two ends. This CDR3 is 13 amino acids long. The CDR3 DNA sequence: TGTGCCAGCAGCGTAGGCGTCAAACAGCCCCAGCATTTT. The encoded protein is CASSVGVKQPQHF.

This chain uses TRBV19 with TRBJ1-5, with a possible D match to TRBD1 (6 bases). The length of the CDR3 is 13 residues. The V gene's germline CDR1 is LNHDA and CDR2 SQIVND (reference sequence). Trimming shortened V by 3 bases and J by 12 bases, and 15 bases separated the two germline ends. This CDR3 reads CASSITQDSGQHF. For the CDR3, the DNA is TGTGCCAGTAGTATTACACAGGACAGCGGCCAGCATTTT.

The rearrangement links TRBV5-1 to TRBJ1-6; 10 bases are shared with TRBD1. V lost 4 bases and J lost 10; bases outside the gene matches: 11. The CDR3 is 16 amino acids. Germline CDR1 is SGHRS and CDR2 is YFSETQ. The CDR3 DNA follows: TGCGCCAGCAGCGGGATTGGGACAGGGGACCTGTCACCCCTCCACTTT. Its protein is CASSGIGTGDLSPLHF.

V gene TRBV29-1 combines with J gene TRBJ1-5; the D is unclear. Trimming shortened V by 5 bases and J by 0 bases, and 14 bases separated the two germline ends. CDR1 is SQVTM and CDR2 is ANQGSEA in the germline V gene. CDR3 length: 15 residues. The CDR3 nucleotides read TGCAGCGTTATACCCGACGGATATAGCAATCAGCCCCAGCATTTT. Protein product: CSVIPDGYSNQPQHF. Looking up the rest from reference TRBV29-1 and TRBJ1-5 gives the full variable domain: SAVISQKPSRDICQRGTSLTIQCQVDSQVTMMFWYRQQPGQSLTLIATANQGSEATYESGFVIDKFPISRPNLTFSTLTVSNMSPEDSSIYLCSVIPDGYSNQPQHFGDGTRLSIL.

The chain employs TRBV6-4 and TRBJ1-2; tentatively, D is TRBD1 (5 bases). V was clipped by 0 bases and J by 8 bases, with 16 bases between them. The length of the CDR3 is 15 residues. Germline CDR1 is MRHNA and CDR2 is SNTAGT. The CDR3, as DNA: TGTGCCAGCAGTGACTCCGGCAGCCCTCAGGGCGGCTACACCTTC. Translating it yields CASSDSGSPQGGYTF.

This chain links TRBV28 with TRBJ1-2; tentative D call: TRBD1 (6 bases). Germline-derived CDR1 and CDR2 are MDHEN and SYDVKM. CDR3 length equals 13 residues. Trimming cost V 7 bases and J 6 bases, with 15 bases left between them. This CDR3 is CASTKGGANGYTF. DNA of the CDR3: TGTGCCAGCACCAAGGGGGGGGCGAATGGCTACACCTTC.

The chain uses TRBV2 and TRBJ1-5; D not resolved. The CDR3 is made up of 13 amino acids. Germline V gene lookup returns CDR1 SNHLY and CDR2 FYNNEI. V lost 7 bases to trimming and J lost 3 bases, with 10 bases between them. For the CDR3, the DNA is TGTGCCAGCAAGGATCGTCTCAATCAGCCCCAGCATTTT. Protein: CASKDRLNQPQHF.

The genes are TRBV6-5 and TRBJ2-2, with a tentative D call TRBD1 (6 bases). The CDR3 consists of 15 residues. Between the trimmed V and J ends, which lost 6 bases and 6 bases, there was a span of 17 bases. CDR1 is MNHEY and CDR2 is SVGAGI in the germline V gene. The CDR3 protein is CASRVQGRVAGELFF. CDR3 sequence (DNA): TGTGCCAGCAGGGTACAGGGTAGAGTTGCCGGGGAGCTGTTTTTT.

V and J are TRBV5-5 and TRBJ1-5; D remains unclear. Germline V gene sequence: CDR1 SGHKS, CDR2 YYEKEE (reference sequence). V lost 1 base and J 7 bases, leaving 12 bases between the germline ends. The CDR3 has 14 amino acids. CDR3 sequence reads: CASSLSNGFQPQHF. CDR3 bases: TGTGCCAGCAGCTTGTCCAACGGGTTCCAGCCCCAGCATTTT.

The genes are TRBV5-1 and TRBJ2-3, with D unresolved. The CDR3 spans 15 residues. With 1 base removed from V and 0 bases from J, the gap between germline ends came to 9 bases. Germline V CDR1 and CDR2: SGHRS, YFSETQ. CDR3 protein: CASSLSVISTDTQYF. DNA for the CDR3: TGCGCCAGCAGCTTGTCTGTGATAAGCACAGATACGCAGTATTTT.

This CDR3 reads CASSLQESSYNEQFF. The CDR3 nucleotides read TGTGCCAGCAGCTTACAGGAGAGCTCCTACAATGAGCAGTTCTTC. V is TRBV7-2 and J is TRBJ2-1, with no clear D. V was clipped by 2 bases and J by 0 bases, with 8 bases between them. Per the germline V gene, CDR1 is SGHTA and CDR2 is FQGNSA. This CDR3 contains 15 residues.

This chain connects TRBV9 to TRBJ1-1, with D possibly matching TRBD1 (6 bases). CDR3 length: 14 amino acids. CDR1 is SGDLS, CDR2 YYNGEE, per germline. The ends were cut back, 0 bases at V and 0 bases at J, with 6 bases in the middle. DNA for the CDR3: TGTGCCAGCAGCGTAGAGGGGGTGAACACTGAAGCTTTCTTT. Translation: CASSVEGVNTEAFF. Variable domain in full (rest from reference TRBV9 and TRBJ1-1): DSGVTQTPKHLITATGQRVTLRCSPRSGDLSVYWYQQSLDQGLQFLIQYYNGEERAKGNILERFSAQQFPDLHSELNLSSLELGDSALYFCASSVEGVNTEAFFGQGTRLTVV.

The chain combines TRBV13 with TRBJ1-3; 8 nucleotides align to TRBD1. V gave up 5 bases and J gave up 7 bases; unmatched junction bases: 13. The CDR3 consists of 16 residues. Germline V gives CDR1 PRHDT, CDR2 FYEKMQ (reference sequence). The CDR3 coding sequence is TGTGCCAGCAGCCACAATGGACAGGGTATCCGGAACACCATATATTTT. Translating it yields CASSHNGQGIRNTIYF.

The chain recombines TRBV7-8 with TRBJ2-7; TRBD1 is a possible D gene (5 bases). The germline gives CDR1 SGHVS, CDR2 FQNEAQ. The CDR3 runs to 13 residues. V lost 11 bases and J lost 1, with 15 bases in between. The CDR3, as DNA: TGTGCCTCCCAAGGGGCTCCTTCCTACGAGCAGTACTTC. It codes for CASQGAPSYEQYF.

The chain combines TRBV7-3 with TRBJ2-2, with D perhaps TRBD1 (6 bases). The CDR3 extends over 15 amino acids. Germline assignment: CDR1 SGHTA and CDR2 FQGTGA. V was shortened by 2 bases and J by 7 bases, with 14 bases between the two germline ends. The CDR3 DNA follows: TGTGCCAGCAGCTTATTGGGGGCGGTCAGCGGGGAGCTGTTTTTT. Translating it yields CASSLLGAVSGELFF.

The rearrangement uses TRBV6-6 and TRBJ2-3, with D perhaps TRBD2 (7 bases). Germline V CDR1 and CDR2: MNHNY, SVGAGI (reference sequence). Trimming took off 2 bases at V and 4 bases at J, with 10 bases between the two ends. CDR3 length equals 14 residues. In DNA, the CDR3 is TGTGCCAGCAGTTACGGGGGGGCAGCAGATACGCAGTATTTT. It is translated as CASSYGGAADTQYF.

V usage is TRBV2 and J usage is TRBJ2-3; a possible D gene is TRBD1 (6 bases). V dropped 6 bases and J dropped 3 bases, with 16 bases sitting between them. The CDR3 contains 15 residues. Germline CDR1 reads SNHLY; CDR2 reads FYNNEI. The CDR3 nucleotides are TGTGCCAGCAGACGAGACAGGTCAGGGACAGATACGCAGTATTTT. This codes for CASRRDRSGTDTQYF.

The chain combines TRBV10-1 with TRBJ1-1, with 9 bases lining up with TRBD1. The germline CDR1 and CDR2 sequences are WNHNN and SYGVQD (reference sequence). The CDR3 covers 15 residues. J was trimmed by 11 bases and V by 0 bases; bases with no gene match: 10. The CDR3 loop reads CASSESSGTGLDAFF. CDR3 DNA sequence: TGCGCCAGCAGTGAGTCATCCGGGACAGGGCTTGACGCTTTCTTT.

This chain connects TRBV10-3 to TRBJ2-7; 9 bases map to TRBD2. The CDR3 totals 14 residues. With 7 bases clipped from V and 6 bases from J, the junction kept 10 bases outside the gene matches. Germline V gene lookup returns CDR1 ENHRY and CDR2 SYGVKD. The CDR3, as DNA: TGTGCCATCAACGAGCGGGGGACTAGCTCCGAGCAGTACTTC. Translating it yields CAINERGTSSEQYF.